The TCR beta chain under discussion was sequenced for a study of T cell repertoires in aging, cancer and after chemotherapy. Study in general: Pre- and post-chemotherapy samples were paired from glioblastoma patients treated with temozolomide-based therapy.

The template was genomic DNA from peripheral blood, not RNA. This CDR3 has 14 residues. Germline CDR1 MNHEY, CDR2 SMNVEV (reference sequence). Trimming removed 8 bases at V and 1 base at J, with 14 bases between. Study-level points and caveats: In each cancer cohort, median generation probability increased across chemotherapy, suggesting thymic output rebounded.

This clonotype is termed medium-sized. Antigen specificity is unknown. A mixed TRB-A/B primer pool amplified rearranged TRB by multiplex touch-down PCR. TCRdb recomputed calls from the multiplex PCR reads with MiXCR, one row per CDR3 protein. The sample contains thousands of distinct CDR3 sequences, roughly 22% of which appear only once. Source material: blood. The V call is TRBV27, the J call TRBJ2-5; D is ambiguous. This TCR was sampled from a human donor with a solid tumor. Here the CDR3 reads CASRTSPPQETQYF. The CDR3 region has the DNA TGTGCCAGCCGCACCTCACCCCCCCAAGAGACCCAGTACTTC.